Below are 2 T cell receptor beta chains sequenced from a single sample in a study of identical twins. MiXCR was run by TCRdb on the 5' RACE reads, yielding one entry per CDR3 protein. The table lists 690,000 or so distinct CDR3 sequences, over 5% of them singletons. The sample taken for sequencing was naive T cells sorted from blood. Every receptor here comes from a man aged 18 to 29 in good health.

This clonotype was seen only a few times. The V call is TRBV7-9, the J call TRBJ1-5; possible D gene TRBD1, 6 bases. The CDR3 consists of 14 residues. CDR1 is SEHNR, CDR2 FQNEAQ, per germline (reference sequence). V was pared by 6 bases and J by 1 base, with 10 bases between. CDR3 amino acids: CASRATGSNQPQHF. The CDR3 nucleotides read TGTGCCAGCAGGGCCACAGGGAGCAATCAGCCCCAGCATTTT.

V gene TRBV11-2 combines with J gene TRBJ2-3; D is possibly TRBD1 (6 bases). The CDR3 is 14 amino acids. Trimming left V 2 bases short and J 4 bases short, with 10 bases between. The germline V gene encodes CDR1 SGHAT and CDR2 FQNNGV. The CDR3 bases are TGTGCCAGCAGCTTACCTCCAGGGGCAGATACGCAGTATTTT. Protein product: CASSLPPGADTQYF.